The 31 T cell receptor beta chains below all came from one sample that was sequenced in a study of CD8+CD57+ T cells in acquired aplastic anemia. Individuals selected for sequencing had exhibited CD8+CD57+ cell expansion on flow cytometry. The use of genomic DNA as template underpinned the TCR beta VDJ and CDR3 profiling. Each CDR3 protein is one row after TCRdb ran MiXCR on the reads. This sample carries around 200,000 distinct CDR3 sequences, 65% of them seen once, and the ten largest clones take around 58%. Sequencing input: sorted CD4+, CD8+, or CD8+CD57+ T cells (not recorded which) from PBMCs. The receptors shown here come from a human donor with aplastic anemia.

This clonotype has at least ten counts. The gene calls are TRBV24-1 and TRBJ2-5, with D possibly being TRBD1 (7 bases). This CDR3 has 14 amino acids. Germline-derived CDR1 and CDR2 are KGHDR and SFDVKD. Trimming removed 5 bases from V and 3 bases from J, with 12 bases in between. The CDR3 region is CATSARGTEETQYF. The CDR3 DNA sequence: TGTGCCACCAGTGCTCGGGGGACAGAAGAGACCCAGTACTTC.

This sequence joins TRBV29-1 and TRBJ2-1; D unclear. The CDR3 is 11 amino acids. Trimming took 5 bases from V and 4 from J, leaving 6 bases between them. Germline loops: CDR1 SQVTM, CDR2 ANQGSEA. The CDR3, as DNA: TGCAGCGTTTATAGTTACAATGAGCAGTTCTTC. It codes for CSVYSYNEQFF.

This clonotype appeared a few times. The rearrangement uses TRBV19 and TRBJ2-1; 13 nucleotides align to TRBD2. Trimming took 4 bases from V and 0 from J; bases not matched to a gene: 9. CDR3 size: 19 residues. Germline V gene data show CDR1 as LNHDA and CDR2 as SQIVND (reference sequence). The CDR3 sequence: CASSTPGLAGLSSYNEQFF. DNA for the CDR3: TGTGCCAGTAGTACACCGGGACTAGCGGGGTTGAGCTCCTACAATGAGCAGTTCTTC.

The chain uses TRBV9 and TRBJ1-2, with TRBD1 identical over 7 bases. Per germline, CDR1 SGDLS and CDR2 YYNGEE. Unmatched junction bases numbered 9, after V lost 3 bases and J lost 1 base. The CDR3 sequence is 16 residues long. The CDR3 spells CASSAQGGQINYGYTF. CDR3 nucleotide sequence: TGTGCCAGCAGCGCCCAGGGGGGGCAGATTAACTATGGCTACACCTTC.

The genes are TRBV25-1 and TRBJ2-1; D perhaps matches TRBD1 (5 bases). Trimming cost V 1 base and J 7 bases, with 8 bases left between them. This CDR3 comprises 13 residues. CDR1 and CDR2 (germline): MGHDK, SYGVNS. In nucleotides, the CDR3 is TGTGCCAGCAGTGAATGGGCAGGGAATGAGCAGTTCTTC. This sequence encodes CASSEWAGNEQFF.

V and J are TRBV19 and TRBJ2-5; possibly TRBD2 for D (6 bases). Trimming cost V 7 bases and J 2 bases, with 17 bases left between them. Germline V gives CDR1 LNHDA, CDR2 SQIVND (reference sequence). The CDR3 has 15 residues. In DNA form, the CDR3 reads TGTGCCAGTAAGTGGAGGGCTAACGGTCAAGAGACCCAGTACTTC. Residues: CASKWRANGQETQYF.

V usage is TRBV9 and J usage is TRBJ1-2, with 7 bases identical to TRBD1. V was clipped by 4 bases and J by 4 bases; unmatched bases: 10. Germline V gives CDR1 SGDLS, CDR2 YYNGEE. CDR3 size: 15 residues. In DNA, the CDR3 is TGTGCCAGCAGCATAGGGGGACAGACGATCTATGGCTACACCTTC. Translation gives CASSIGGQTIYGYTF.

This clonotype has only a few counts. The CDR3 sequence: CATSAGLNTEAFF. The CDR3 coding sequence is TGTGCCACCAGTGCAGGGTTAAACACTGAAGCTTTCTTT. V is TRBV24-1 and J is TRBJ1-1; weak D call: TRBD1 (5 bases). V lost 5 bases and J 2 bases, leaving 8 bases between the germline ends. CDR1 is KGHDR, CDR2 SFDVKD, per germline. CDR3 length: 13 residues.

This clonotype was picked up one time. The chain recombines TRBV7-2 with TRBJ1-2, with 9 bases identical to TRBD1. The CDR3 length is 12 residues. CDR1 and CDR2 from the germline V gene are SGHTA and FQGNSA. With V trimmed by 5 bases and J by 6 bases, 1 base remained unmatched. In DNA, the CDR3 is TGTGCCAGCAGCGACAGGGGGGATGGCTACACCTTC. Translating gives CASSDRGDGYTF.

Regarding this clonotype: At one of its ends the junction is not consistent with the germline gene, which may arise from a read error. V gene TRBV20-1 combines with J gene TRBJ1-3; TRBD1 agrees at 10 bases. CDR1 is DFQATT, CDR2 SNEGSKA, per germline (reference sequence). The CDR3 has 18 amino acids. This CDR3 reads CSAGGGLGQGISGNTIYF. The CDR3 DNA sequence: TGTAGTGCTGGGGGAGGGTTGGGACAGGGGATCTCTGGAAACACCATATATTTT.

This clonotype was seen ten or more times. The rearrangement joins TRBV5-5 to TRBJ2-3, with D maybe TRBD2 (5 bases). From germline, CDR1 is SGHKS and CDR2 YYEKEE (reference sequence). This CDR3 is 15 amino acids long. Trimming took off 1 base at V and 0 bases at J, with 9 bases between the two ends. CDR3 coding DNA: TGTGCCAGCAGCTTGTTGAGGGCTAGCACAGATACGCAGTATTTT. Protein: CASSLLRASTDTQYF.

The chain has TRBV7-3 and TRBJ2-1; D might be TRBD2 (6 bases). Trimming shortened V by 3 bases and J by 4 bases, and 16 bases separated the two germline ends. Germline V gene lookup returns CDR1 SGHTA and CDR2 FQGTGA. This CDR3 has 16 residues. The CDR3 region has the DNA TGTGCCAGCAGCTTGGGCCCCGGGGGTCTGTACAATGAGCAGTTCTTC. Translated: CASSLGPGGLYNEQFF.

The CDR3, as DNA: TGTGCCAGCAGTGAATGGGGGACAGGCACCTACGAGCAGTACTTC. This translates into CASSEWGTGTYEQYF. This sequence joins TRBV25-1 and TRBJ2-7; 8 positions match TRBD1. CDR1 and CDR2 from the germline V gene are MGHDK and SYGVNS. The CDR3 length is 15 residues. J lost 2 bases, V lost 1 base, and 4 bases had no gene match.

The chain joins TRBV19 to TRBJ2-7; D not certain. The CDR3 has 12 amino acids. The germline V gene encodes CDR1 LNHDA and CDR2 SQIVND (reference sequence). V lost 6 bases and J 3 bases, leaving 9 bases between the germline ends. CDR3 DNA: TGTGCCAGTAGGTCCCCTGGCTACGAGCAGTACTTC. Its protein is CASRSPGYEQYF.

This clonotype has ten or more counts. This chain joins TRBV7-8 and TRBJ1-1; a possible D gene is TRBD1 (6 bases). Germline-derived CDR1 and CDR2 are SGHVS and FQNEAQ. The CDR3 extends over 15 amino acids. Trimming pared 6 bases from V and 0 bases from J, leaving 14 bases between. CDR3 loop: CASRETGHLNTEAFF. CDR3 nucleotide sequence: TGTGCCAGCAGGGAGACGGGACATTTGAACACTGAAGCTTTCTTT.

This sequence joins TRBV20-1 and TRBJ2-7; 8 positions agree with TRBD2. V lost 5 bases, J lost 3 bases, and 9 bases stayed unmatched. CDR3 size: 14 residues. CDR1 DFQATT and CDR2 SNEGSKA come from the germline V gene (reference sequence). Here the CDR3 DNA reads TGCAGTGCTGATGGGTTAGCGGGGCTCTACGAGCAGTACTTC. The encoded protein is CSADGLAGLYEQYF.

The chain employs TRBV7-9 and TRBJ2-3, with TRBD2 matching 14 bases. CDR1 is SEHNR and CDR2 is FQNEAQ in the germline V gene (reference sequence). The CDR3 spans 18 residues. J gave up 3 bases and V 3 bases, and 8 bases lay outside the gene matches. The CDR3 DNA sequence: TGTGCCAGCAGCTTTCGGGGACTAGCGGGAGTTGGAACAGATACGCAGTATTTT. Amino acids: CASSFRGLAGVGTDTQYF.

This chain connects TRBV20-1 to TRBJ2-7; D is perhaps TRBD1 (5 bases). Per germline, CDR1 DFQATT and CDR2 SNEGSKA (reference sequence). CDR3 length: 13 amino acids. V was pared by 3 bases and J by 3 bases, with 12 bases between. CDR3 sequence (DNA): TGCAGTGCTAGTTCGTCAGGGTACTACGAGCAGTACTTC. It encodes CSASSSGYYEQYF.

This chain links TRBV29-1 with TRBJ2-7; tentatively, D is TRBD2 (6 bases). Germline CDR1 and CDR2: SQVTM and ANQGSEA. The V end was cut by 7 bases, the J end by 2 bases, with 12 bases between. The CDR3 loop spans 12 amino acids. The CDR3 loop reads CSAGLRPYEQYF. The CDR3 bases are TGCAGCGCCGGACTACGGCCCTACGAGCAGTACTTC.

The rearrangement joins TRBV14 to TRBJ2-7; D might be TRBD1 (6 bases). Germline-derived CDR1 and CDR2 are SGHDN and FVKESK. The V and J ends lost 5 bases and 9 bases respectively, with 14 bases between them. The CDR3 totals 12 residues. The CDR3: CASSSTGSGQYF. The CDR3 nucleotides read TGTGCCAGCAGCTCTACAGGGAGCGGGCAGTACTTC. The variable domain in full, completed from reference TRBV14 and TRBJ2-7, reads EAGVTQFPSHSVIEKGQTVTLRCDPISGHDNLYWYRRVMGKEIKFLLHFVKESKQDESGMPNNRFLAERTGGTYSTLKVQPAELEDSGVYFCASSSTGSGQYFGPGTRLTVT.

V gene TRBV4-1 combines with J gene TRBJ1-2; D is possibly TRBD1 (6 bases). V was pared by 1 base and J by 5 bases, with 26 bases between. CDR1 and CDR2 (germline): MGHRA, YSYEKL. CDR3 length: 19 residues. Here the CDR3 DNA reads TGCGCCAGCAGCCAAGGAATCCCCGTACAGGGAACAATCCAGTATGGCTACACCTTC. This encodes CASSQGIPVQGTIQYGYTF.

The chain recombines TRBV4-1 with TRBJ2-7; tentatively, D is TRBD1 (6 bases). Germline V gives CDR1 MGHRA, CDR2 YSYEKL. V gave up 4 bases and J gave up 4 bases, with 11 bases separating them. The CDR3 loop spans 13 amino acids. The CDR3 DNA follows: TGCGCCAGCAGCCCGGACAGAACTTACGAGCAGTACTTC. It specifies CASSPDRTYEQYF.

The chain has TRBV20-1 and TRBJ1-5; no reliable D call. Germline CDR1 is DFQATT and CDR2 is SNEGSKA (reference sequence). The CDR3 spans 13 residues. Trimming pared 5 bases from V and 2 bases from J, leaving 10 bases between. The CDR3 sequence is CSALRGGNQPQHF. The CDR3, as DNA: TGCAGTGCTCTCCGTGGCGGCAATCAGCCCCAGCATTTT.

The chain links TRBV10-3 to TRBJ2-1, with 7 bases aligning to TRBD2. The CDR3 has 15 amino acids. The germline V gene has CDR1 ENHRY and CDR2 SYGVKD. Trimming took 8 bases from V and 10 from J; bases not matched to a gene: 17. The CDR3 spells CAIRDIAGTGAEQFF. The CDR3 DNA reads TGTGCCATCCGAGACATAGCGGGCACCGGAGCGGAGCAGTTCTTC.

The CDR3 protein is CASSQEGWSGYYEQYF. CDR3 DNA sequence: TGTGCCAGCAGCCAAGAAGGGTGGTCTGGCTACTACGAGCAGTACTTC. This rearrangement joins TRBV4-2 to TRBJ2-7; unclear D gene. The V gene's germline CDR1 is LGHNA and CDR2 YNFKEQ. The CDR3 runs to 16 residues. The germline V and J ends were trimmed by 0 bases and 3 bases, with 15 bases remaining between them.

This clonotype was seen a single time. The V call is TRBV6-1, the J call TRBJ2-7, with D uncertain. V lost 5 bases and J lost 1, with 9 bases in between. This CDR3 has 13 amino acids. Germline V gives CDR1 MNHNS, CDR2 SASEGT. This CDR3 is CASSYHGSYEQYF. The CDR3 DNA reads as TGTGCCAGCAGTTACCACGGGTCCTACGAGCAGTACTTC.

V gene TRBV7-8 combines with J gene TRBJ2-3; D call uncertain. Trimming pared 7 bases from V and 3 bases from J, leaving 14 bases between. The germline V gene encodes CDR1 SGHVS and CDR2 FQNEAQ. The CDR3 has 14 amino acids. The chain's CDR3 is CASTVRVGTDTQYF. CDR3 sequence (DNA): TGTGCCAGCACCGTTCGGGTCGGAACAGATACGCAGTATTTT. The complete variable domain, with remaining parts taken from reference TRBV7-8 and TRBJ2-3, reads GAGVSQSPRYKVAKRGQDVALRCDPISGHVSLFWYQQALGQGPEFLTYFQNEAQLDKSGLPSDRFFAERPEGSVSTLKIQRTQQEDSAVYLCASTVRVGTDTQYFGPGTRLTVL.

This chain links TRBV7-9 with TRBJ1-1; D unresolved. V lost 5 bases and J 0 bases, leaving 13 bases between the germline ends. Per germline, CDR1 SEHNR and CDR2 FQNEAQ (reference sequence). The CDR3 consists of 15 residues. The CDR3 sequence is CASSPIDTVNTEAFF. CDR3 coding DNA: TGTGCCAGCAGCCCGATTGACACCGTGAACACTGAAGCTTTCTTT.

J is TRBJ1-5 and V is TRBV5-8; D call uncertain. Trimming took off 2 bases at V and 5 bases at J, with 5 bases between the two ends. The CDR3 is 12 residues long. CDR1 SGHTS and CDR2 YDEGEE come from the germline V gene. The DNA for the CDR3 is TGTGCCAGCAGCTTAGGATATCAGCCCCAGCATTTT. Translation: CASSLGYQPQHF.

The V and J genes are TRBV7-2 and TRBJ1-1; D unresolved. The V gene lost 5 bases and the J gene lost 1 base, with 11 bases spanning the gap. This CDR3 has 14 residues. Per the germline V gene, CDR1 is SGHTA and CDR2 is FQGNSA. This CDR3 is CASSERTENTEAFF. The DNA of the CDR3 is TGTGCCAGCAGCGAAAGGACGGAGAACACTGAAGCTTTCTTT.

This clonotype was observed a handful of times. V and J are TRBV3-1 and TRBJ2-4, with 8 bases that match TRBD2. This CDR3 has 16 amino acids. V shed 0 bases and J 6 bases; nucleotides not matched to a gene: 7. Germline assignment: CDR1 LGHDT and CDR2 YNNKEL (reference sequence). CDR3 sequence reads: CASSQENGGALNIQYF. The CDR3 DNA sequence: TGTGCCAGCAGCCAAGAGAACGGGGGGGCTTTAAACATTCAGTACTTC.